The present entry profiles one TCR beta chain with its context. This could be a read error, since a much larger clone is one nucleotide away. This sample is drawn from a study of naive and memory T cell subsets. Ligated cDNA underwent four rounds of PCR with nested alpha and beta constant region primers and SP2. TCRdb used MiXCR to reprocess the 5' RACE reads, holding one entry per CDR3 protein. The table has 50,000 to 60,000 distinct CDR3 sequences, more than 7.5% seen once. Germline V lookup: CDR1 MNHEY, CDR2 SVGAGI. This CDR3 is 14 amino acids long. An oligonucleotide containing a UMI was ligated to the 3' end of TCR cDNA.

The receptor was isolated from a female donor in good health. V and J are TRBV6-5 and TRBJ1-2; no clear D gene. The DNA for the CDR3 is TGTGCCAGCAGTTACTGGGAAGGGTCCTATGGCGACACCTTC. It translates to CASSYWEGSYGDTF.